The 11 T cell receptor beta chains below all came from one sample that was sequenced in a study of blood T cell repertoires in COVID-19. Generated by immunoSEQ multiplex PCR, the TCRdb table keeps only in-frame clones and is missing some. The sample consists of around 370,000 clones, around 87% of them appearing once. What was sequenced was peripheral blood. These receptors all come from a woman in her 50s with COVID-19, enrolled during active disease.

The chain is built from TRBV3-1 (or the pseudogene TRBV3-2) and TRBJ2-1, with D perhaps TRBD2 (6 bases). V was pared by 0 bases and J by 5 bases, with 20 bases between. Germline values: CDR1 LGHDT, CDR2 YNNKEL (reference sequence). This CDR3 has 18 amino acids. The CDR3 loop is CASSQDRGGLPINNEQFF. CDR3 sequence (DNA): TGTGCCAGCAGCCAAGATCGTGGAGGACTACCAATCAACAATGAGCAGTTCTTC.

The CDR3 sequence is CASSESRRGTEAFF. The CDR3 DNA reads TGCGCCAGCAGTGAGTCCCGCCGCGGGACTGAAGCTTTCTTT. The chain joins TRBV10-1 to TRBJ1-1; D remains ambiguous. The V gene's germline CDR1 is WNHNN and CDR2 SYGVQD (reference sequence). Between the trimmed V and J ends, which lost 0 bases and 5 bases, there was a span of 10 bases. There are 14 residues in the CDR3.

V gene TRBV19 combines with J gene TRBJ1-6; 9 nucleotides match TRBD1. With 9 bases clipped from V and 10 bases from J, the junction kept 13 bases outside the gene matches. The CDR3 covers 15 residues. Germline V gene sequence: CDR1 LNHDA, CDR2 SQIVND (reference sequence). The CDR3 loop is CASRVEGQGVSPLHF. The CDR3, as DNA: TGTGCCAGCCGAGTCGAGGGACAGGGAGTCTCACCCCTCCACTTT.

J is TRBJ2-2 and V is TRBV5-4; D unresolved. The CDR3 totals 15 residues. V lost 1 base to trimming and J lost 0 bases, with 7 bases between them. CDR1 is SGHNT and CDR2 is YYREEE in the germline V gene (reference sequence). CDR3 nucleotide sequence: TGTGCCAGCAGCTTGAGTCTAGCGAACACCGGGGAGCTGTTTTTT. It yields the protein CASSLSLANTGELFF.

The chain employs TRBV19 and TRBJ2-1; TRBD2 matches 7 bases. The length of the CDR3 is 15 residues. Germline-derived CDR1 and CDR2 are LNHDA and SQIVND (reference sequence). CDR3 region: CSAGDRSGGYNEQFF. The CDR3 DNA reads as TGTTCCGCGGGAGACCGAAGCGGAGGCTACAATGAGCAGTTCTTC.

V and J are TRBV7-2 and TRBJ2-1; TRBD2 aligns across 11 bases. Unmatched junction bases numbered 4, after V lost 3 bases and J lost 9 bases. Germline V CDR1 and CDR2: SGHTA, FQGNSA. This CDR3 contains 14 residues. CDR3 nucleotide sequence: TGTGCCAGCAGCTTCCCGACTAGCGGGGCTGAGCAGTTCTTC. Its protein product is CASSFPTSGAEQFF.

The chain uses TRBV9 and TRBJ2-1; D possibly corresponds to TRBD1 (5 bases). Germline assignment: CDR1 SGDLS and CDR2 YYNGEE. Deletions cut 1 base from V and 9 bases from J, with 11 bases between. CDR3 length: 13 amino acids. The CDR3 loop reads CASSVIGAGEQFF. In DNA form, the CDR3 reads TGTGCCAGCAGCGTAATAGGGGCCGGTGAGCAGTTCTTC.

V gene TRBV29-1 combines with J gene TRBJ1-1, with TRBD1 as a possible D gene (5 bases). V lost 4 bases to trimming and J lost 0 bases, with 15 bases between them. Germline-derived CDR1 and CDR2 are SQVTM and ANQGSEA. This CDR3 is built from 15 residues. CDR3: CSVVAGLLVNTEAFF. The CDR3 nucleotides are TGCAGCGTTGTCGCGGGACTCCTGGTGAACACTGAAGCTTTCTTT.

This clone was recorded only once. The chain links TRBV19 to TRBJ1-1; 9 nucleotides agree with TRBD1. CDR1 LNHDA and CDR2 SQIVND come from the germline V gene (reference sequence). CDR3 length equals 15 residues. V lost 5 bases and J lost 4; bases outside the gene matches: 8. The CDR3 nucleotides are TGTGCCAGTAGTTCCAGGACAGGGGACGGCACTGAAGCTTTCTTT. Protein product: CASSSRTGDGTEAFF.

The rearrangement uses TRBV11-2 and TRBJ1-2; 7 nucleotides line up with TRBD1. CDR1 is SGHAT, CDR2 FQNNGV, per germline. Unmatched junction bases numbered 3, after V lost 5 bases and J lost 0 bases. The CDR3 length is 14 residues. The CDR3 protein is CASSRQGSNYGYTF. The CDR3 DNA reads as TGTGCCAGCAGCCGACAGGGCTCTAACTATGGCTACACCTTC.

V and J are TRBV3-1 (or the pseudogene TRBV3-2) and TRBJ2-3; D possibly corresponds to TRBD1 (5 bases). CDR3 length: 12 amino acids. V lost 3 bases to trimming and J lost 8 bases, with 9 bases between them. The germline V gene has CDR1 LGHDT and CDR2 YNNKEL (reference sequence). CDR3 sequence: CASSHRQGTQYF. CDR3 DNA sequence: TGTGCCAGCAGCCATAGGCAGGGTACGCAGTATTTT.